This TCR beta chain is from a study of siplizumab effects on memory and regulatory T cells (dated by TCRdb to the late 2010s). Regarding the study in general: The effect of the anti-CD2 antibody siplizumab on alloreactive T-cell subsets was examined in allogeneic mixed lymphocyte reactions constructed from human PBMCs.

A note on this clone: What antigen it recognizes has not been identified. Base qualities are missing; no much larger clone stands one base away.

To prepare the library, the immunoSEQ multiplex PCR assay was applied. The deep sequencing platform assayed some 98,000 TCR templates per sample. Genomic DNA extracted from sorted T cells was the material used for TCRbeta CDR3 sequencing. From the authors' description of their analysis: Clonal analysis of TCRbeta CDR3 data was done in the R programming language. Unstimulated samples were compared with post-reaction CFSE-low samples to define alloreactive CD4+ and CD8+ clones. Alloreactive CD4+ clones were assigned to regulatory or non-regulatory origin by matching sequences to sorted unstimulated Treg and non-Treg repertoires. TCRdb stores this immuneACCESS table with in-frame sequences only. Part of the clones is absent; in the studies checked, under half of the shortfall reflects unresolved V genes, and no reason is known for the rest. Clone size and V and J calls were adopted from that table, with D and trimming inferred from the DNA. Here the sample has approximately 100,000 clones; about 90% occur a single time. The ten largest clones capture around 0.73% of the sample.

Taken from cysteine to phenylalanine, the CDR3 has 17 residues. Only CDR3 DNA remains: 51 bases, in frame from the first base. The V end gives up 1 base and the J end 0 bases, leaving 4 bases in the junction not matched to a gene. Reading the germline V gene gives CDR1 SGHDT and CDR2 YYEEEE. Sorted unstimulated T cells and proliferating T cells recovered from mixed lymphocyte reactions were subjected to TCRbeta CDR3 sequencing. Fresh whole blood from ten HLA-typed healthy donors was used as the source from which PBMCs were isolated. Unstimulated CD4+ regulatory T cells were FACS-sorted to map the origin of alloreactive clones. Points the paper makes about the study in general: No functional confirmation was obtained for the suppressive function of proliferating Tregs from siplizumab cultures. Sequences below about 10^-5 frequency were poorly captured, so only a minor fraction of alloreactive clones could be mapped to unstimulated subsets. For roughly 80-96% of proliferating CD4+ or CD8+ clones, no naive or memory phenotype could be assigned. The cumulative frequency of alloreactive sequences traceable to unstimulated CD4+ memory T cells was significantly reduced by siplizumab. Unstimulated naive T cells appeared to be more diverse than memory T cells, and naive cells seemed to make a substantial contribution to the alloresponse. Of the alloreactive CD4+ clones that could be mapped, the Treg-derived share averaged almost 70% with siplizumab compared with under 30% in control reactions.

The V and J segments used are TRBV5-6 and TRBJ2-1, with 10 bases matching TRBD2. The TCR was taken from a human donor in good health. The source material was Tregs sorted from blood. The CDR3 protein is CASSLLAGDSSYNEQFF. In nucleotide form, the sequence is TGTGCCAGCAGCTTGCTAGCGGGAGATAGCTCCTACAATGAGCAGTTCTTC.